Each of the 10 T cell receptor beta chains below was sequenced from the same sample in a study of technical replicates of blood from a handful of donors. Assay used: immunoSEQ multiplex PCR; TCRdb lists only in-frame clones, some missing. The sample has about 15,000 clones; approximately 80% are singletons. Sequences were obtained from PBMCs. The receptor source for this set is a human donor in good health.

The rearrangement links TRBV6-1 to TRBJ2-7, with 12 bases fitting TRBD2. The ends lost 6 bases at V and 5 bases at J; junction bases unmatched: 8. Germline loops: CDR1 MNHNS, CDR2 SASEGT. This CDR3 comprises 15 residues. The CDR3 DNA is TGTGCCAGCAGAGGAAGGACTAGCGGGAATGACGAGCAGTACTTC. This codes for CASRGRTSGNDEQYF.

The chain links TRBV9 to TRBJ1-5, with 9 bases identical to TRBD1. The CDR3 loop spans 17 amino acids. The V gene end was trimmed by 4 bases and the J gene end by 0 bases; junction bases not matched to a gene: 8. The V gene's germline CDR1 is SGDLS and CDR2 YYNGEE. The chain's CDR3 is CASSPGTGLYSNQPQHF. The DNA of the CDR3 is TGTGCCAGCAGCCCTGGGACAGGGCTTTATAGCAATCAGCCCCAGCATTTT.

The chain links TRBV9 to TRBJ1-2, with TRBD1 as a possible D gene (5 bases). The V gene's germline CDR1 is SGDLS and CDR2 YYNGEE. The CDR3 is 12 amino acids. V was cut by 3 bases and J by 5 bases, with 8 bases left in between. Written as DNA, the CDR3 is TGTGCCAGCAGCGCCTACAGGTATGGCTACACCTTC. This codes for CASSAYRYGYTF.

The rearrangement uses TRBV4-2 and TRBJ2-1; tentatively, D is TRBD2 (5 bases). The V and J ends lost 0 bases and 2 bases respectively, with 11 bases between them. There are 16 residues in the CDR3. The germline gives CDR1 LGHNA, CDR2 YNFKEQ. The CDR3 sequence: CASSQDWRVPYNEQFF. Here the CDR3 DNA reads TGTGCCAGCAGCCAAGATTGGCGGGTACCCTACAATGAGCAGTTCTTC.

This clone was picked up a small number of times. The chain recombines TRBV9 with TRBJ1-2; D gene unclear. Trimming left V 0 bases short and J 2 bases short, with 23 bases between. The CDR3 is 19 amino acids. In germline, CDR1 is SGDLS, CDR2 YYNGEE. This CDR3 is CASSVASAGSGGGNYGYTF. For the CDR3, the DNA is TGTGCCAGCAGCGTAGCTTCTGCGGGCAGTGGAGGAGGAAACTATGGCTACACCTTC. Looking up the rest from reference TRBV9 and TRBJ1-2 gives the full variable domain: DSGVTQTPKHLITATGQRVTLRCSPRSGDLSVYWYQQSLDQGLQFLIQYYNGEERAKGNILERFSAQQFPDLHSELNLSSLELGDSALYFCASSVASAGSGGGNYGYTFGSGTRLTVV.

The V call is TRBV5-6, the J call TRBJ2-7, with 8 bases fitting TRBD2. The CDR3 sequence is 12 residues long. Germline lookup yields CDR1 SGHDT and CDR2 YYEEEE. The V gene end was trimmed by 4 bases and the J gene end by 7 bases; junction bases not matched to a gene: 4. DNA for the CDR3: TGTGCCAGCAGCCCCGGGACTAGTGAGCAGTACTTC. This codes for CASSPGTSEQYF. Full variable domain (remainder filled in from reference TRBV5-6 and TRBJ2-7): DAGVTQSPTHLIKTRGQQVTLRCSPKSGHDTVSWYQQALGQGPQFIFQYYEEEERQRGNFPDRFSGHQFPNYSSELNVNALLLGDSALYLCASSPGTSEQYFGPGTRLTVT.

The chain uses TRBV4-1 and TRBJ1-1; D may be TRBD1 (6 bases). The CDR3 runs 14 residues. The germline V gene has CDR1 MGHRA and CDR2 YSYEKL. V was clipped by 6 bases and J by 3 bases, with 14 bases between them. The CDR3 loop is CASSRGGADTEAFF. CDR3 DNA sequence: TGCGCCAGCAGTCGCGGGGGGGCGGACACTGAAGCTTTCTTT.

The chain links TRBV6-1 to TRBJ1-5; no reliable D call. With 6 bases removed from V and 6 bases from J, the gap between germline ends came to 12 bases. The CDR3 has 13 residues. From germline, CDR1 is MNHNS and CDR2 SASEGT. The CDR3 region has the DNA TGTGCCAGCAGAGAGAGGTTGACTCAGCCCCAGCATTTT. As protein: CASRERLTQPQHF.

The chain employs TRBV10-3 and TRBJ2-1, with 9 nucleotides matching TRBD2. Germline V gives CDR1 ENHRY, CDR2 SYGVKD. This CDR3 has 15 amino acids. Losses at the gene ends were 4 bases for V and 3 bases for J; bases not matched to a gene: 4. CDR3: CAISANSGSYNEQFF. CDR3 DNA: TGTGCCATCAGTGCCAATAGCGGGAGCTACAATGAGCAGTTCTTC.

The chain has TRBV18 and TRBJ1-2, with 7 nucleotides matching TRBD1. Per germline, CDR1 KGHSH and CDR2 LQKENI. V gave up 6 bases and J gave up 0 bases; unmatched junction bases: 10. The CDR3 consists of 16 residues. This CDR3 is CASSRGQLIPNYGYTF. CDR3 sequence (DNA): TGTGCCAGCTCCCGGGGACAGCTAATTCCTAACTATGGCTACACCTTC.